This TCR beta chain was captured by sequencing in a study of T-cell memory formation after mild COVID-19. The CDR3 length is 14 residues. Germline CDR1 SGHRS, CDR2 YFSETQ. Losses at the gene ends were 7 bases for V and 3 bases for J; bases not matched to a gene: 5. This clonotype was seen a handful of times. The antigen is not known. Findings and caveats of the study: Most CD4+ clones that shrank were in CM and EM, while CD8+ ones turned up in EMRA. Whereas later expanders leaned CD4+, clones contracting day 15 to 85 showed a balanced CD4/CD8 makeup.

MiXCR, run by TCRdb on the 5' RACE reads, gives a single entry per CDR3 protein. This repertoire shows roughly 510,000 distinct CDR3 sequences, around 15% found once; its top ten account for about 7.5%. The chain joins TRBV5-1 to TRBJ1-4, with 8 bases fitting TRBD1. The sequence came from an adult woman who had mild COVID-19 (a few samples of this study predate the infection). Cell type and time point are not known. Sequencing was performed on PBMCs or a T cell subset sorted from them (not recorded which). The CDR3 reads CASAPTGANEKLFF. The CDR3 DNA sequence: TGCGCCAGCGCTCCGACAGGGGCTAATGAAAAACTGTTTTTT.